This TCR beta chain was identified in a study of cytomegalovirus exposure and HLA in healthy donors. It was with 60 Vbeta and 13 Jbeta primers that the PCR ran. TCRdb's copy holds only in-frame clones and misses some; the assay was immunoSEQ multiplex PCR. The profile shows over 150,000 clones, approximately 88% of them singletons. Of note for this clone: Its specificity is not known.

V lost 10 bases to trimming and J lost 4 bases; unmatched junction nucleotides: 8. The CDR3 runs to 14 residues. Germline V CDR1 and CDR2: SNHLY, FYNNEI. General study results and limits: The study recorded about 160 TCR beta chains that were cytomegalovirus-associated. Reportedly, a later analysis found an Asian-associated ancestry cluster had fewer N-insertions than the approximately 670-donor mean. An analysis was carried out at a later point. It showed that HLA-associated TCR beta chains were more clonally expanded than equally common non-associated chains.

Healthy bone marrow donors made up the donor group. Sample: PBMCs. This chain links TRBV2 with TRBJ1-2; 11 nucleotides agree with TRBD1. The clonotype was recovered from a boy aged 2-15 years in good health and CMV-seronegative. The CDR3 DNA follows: TGTGCCACCGGACAGGGGGCGCAAGGCTATGGCTACACCTTC. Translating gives CATGQGAQGYGYTF.